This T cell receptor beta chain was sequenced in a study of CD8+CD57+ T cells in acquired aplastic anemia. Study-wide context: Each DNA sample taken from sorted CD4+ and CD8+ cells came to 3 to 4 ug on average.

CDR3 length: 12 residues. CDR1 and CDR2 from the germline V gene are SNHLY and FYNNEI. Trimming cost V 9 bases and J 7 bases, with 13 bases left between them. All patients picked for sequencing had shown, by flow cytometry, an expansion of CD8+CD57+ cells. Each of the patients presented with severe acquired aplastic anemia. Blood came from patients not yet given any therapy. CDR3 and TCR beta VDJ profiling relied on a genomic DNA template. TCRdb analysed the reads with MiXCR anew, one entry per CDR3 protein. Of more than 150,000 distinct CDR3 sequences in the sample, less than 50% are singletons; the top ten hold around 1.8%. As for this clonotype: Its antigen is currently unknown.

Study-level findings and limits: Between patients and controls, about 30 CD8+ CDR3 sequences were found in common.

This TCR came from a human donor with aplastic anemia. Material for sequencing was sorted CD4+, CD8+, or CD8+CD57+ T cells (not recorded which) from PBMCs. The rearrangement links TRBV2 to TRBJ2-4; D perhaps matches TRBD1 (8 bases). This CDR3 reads CARQQGGNIQYF. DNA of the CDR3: TGTGCCAGGCAACAGGGGGGGAACATTCAGTACTTC.